Each of the 29 T cell receptor beta chains below was sequenced from the same sample in a study of identical twins. TCRdb reprocessed the 5' RACE reads with MiXCR, giving one entry per CDR3 protein. The table includes 1,800,000 or so distinct CDR3 sequences, around 29% detected once. The sequenced sample was cord blood. The origin of the receptors is a newborn girl in good health.

The chain couples TRBV27 to TRBJ2-3, with D perhaps matching TRBD1 or TRBD2 (5 bases each). The CDR3 contains 19 residues. CDR1 and CDR2 from the germline V gene are MNHEY and SMNVEV (reference sequence). V was clipped by 1 base and J by 4 bases, with 24 bases between them. CDR3 in amino acids: CASSLFLPPGPPVADTQYF. The CDR3 DNA reads as TGTGCCAGCAGTTTATTTCTTCCCCCGGGACCCCCAGTGGCAGATACGCAGTATTTT.

The chain employs TRBV5-1 and TRBJ2-7; TRBD2 matches 9 bases. CDR3 length: 13 residues. J lost 5 bases, V lost 4 bases, and 4 bases had no gene match. Germline CDR1 reads SGHRS; CDR2 reads YFSETQ. CDR3 residues: CASSVGLAHEQYF. The DNA for the CDR3 is TGCGCCAGCAGCGTGGGACTAGCACACGAGCAGTACTTC. Complete variable domain (other parts from reference TRBV5-1 and TRBJ2-7): KAGVTQTPRYLIKTRGQQVTLSCSPISGHRSVSWYQQTPGQGLQFLFEYFSETQRNKGNFPGRFSGRQFSNSRSEMNVSTLELGDSALYLCASSVGLAHEQYFGPGTRLTVT.

The J gene is TRBJ1-5, the V gene TRBV28; 7 bases fit TRBD1. From germline, CDR1 is MDHEN and CDR2 SYDVKM. V was pared by 6 bases and J by 5 bases, with 10 bases of the junction left unmatched. This CDR3 is 15 amino acids long. CDR3 sequence reads: CASSPGGDRHQPQHF. CDR3 DNA: TGTGCCAGCAGCCCGGGGGGGGACAGACATCAGCCCCAGCATTTT.

Only a few counts were recorded for this clonotype. The chain links TRBV28 to TRBJ2-7; D is uncertain. With 3 bases removed from V and 3 bases from J, the gap between germline ends came to 12 bases. Germline loops: CDR1 MDHEN, CDR2 SYDVKM. CDR3 length equals 14 residues. The CDR3 coding sequence is TGTGCCAGCAGTTTTGCCCCCCCTCACTACGAGCAGTACTTC. Its protein product is CASSFAPPHYEQYF. Supplemented by reference TRBV28 and TRBJ2-7, the full variable domain reads DVKVTQSSRYLVKRTGEKVFLECVQDMDHENMFWYRQDPGLGLRLIYFSYDVKMKEKGDIPEGYSVSREKKERFSLILESASTNQTSMYLCASSFAPPHYEQYFGPGTRLTVT.

This clonotype was detected only a few times. The chain uses TRBV24-1 and TRBJ2-6, with a weak D call TRBD2 (5 bases). From germline, CDR1 is KGHDR and CDR2 SFDVKD. V lost 9 bases and J lost 4, with 15 bases in between. The CDR3 covers 15 residues. The CDR3 region has the DNA TGTGCCACCGCTCCTAGCCTTCCCGGGGCCAACGTCCTGACTTTC. It codes for CATAPSLPGANVLTF.

This clonotype was recorded a few times. The chain carries TRBV25-1 and TRBJ1-1; D not resolved. The CDR3 extends over 14 amino acids. The germline V gene has CDR1 MGHDK and CDR2 SYGVNS. V lost 3 bases to trimming and J lost 3 bases, with 11 bases between them. In nucleotides, the CDR3 is TGTGCCAGCAGTGACGTTGCCGCCTACACTGAAGCTTTCTTT. As protein: CASSDVAAYTEAFF. The whole variable domain, filled in from reference TRBV25-1 and TRBJ1-1, reads EADIYQTPRYLVIGTGKKITLECSQTMGHDKMYWYQQDPGMELHLIHYSYGVNSTEKGDLSSESTVSRIRTEHFPLTLESARPSHTSQYLCASSDVAAYTEAFFGQGTRLTVV.

This clonotype was seen a handful of times. This chain links TRBV5-1 with TRBJ2-7, with TRBD2 as a possible D gene (6 bases). With 6 bases removed from V and 1 base from J, the gap between germline ends came to 14 bases. Germline values: CDR1 SGHRS, CDR2 YFSETQ. The CDR3 is made up of 14 amino acids. The chain's CDR3 is CASTRLGGSYEQYF. In DNA form, the CDR3 reads TGCGCCAGCACCCGGTTGGGGGGATCCTACGAGCAGTACTTC. Full variable domain (rest looked up from reference TRBV5-1 and TRBJ2-7): KAGVTQTPRYLIKTRGQQVTLSCSPISGHRSVSWYQQTPGQGLQFLFEYFSETQRNKGNFPGRFSGRQFSNSRSEMNVSTLELGDSALYLCASTRLGGSYEQYFGPGTRLTVT.

In its sample, this clonotype was seen a few times. This chain joins TRBV20-1 and TRBJ2-7, with 9 bases that match TRBD2. J gave up 2 bases and V 3 bases, and 23 bases lay outside the gene matches. The CDR3 has 20 residues. Germline V CDR1 and CDR2: DFQATT, SNEGSKA (reference sequence). The CDR3 region has the DNA TGCAGTGCTAGGGGATATGGTGAGGGGGTAGCGGGAGCGGATCCCTACGAGCAGTACTTC. Its translation is CSARGYGEGVAGADPYEQYF.

This chain connects TRBV15 to TRBJ2-1; no clear D. V lost 2 bases to trimming and J lost 0 bases, with 14 bases between them. The CDR3 loop spans 17 amino acids. Germline V gene lookup returns CDR1 LNHNV and CDR2 YYDKDF (reference sequence). CDR3 bases: TGTGCCACCAGCAGAACGAACAAAGGGCCCTCCTACAATGAGCAGTTCTTC. Translating it yields CATSRTNKGPSYNEQFF.

The chain has TRBV9 and TRBJ2-4; D is tentatively TRBD1 or TRBD2 (5 bases each). Germline CDR1 and CDR2: SGDLS and YYNGEE. Trimming shortened V by 4 bases and J by 12 bases, and 20 bases separated the two germline ends. The CDR3 is 14 residues long. The DNA of the CDR3 is TGTGCCAGCAGCCTGGGGCTGACTACCTACGATCAGTACTTC. Encoded protein: CASSLGLTTYDQYF.

The chain joins TRBV29-1 to TRBJ1-4, with TRBD1 matching 11 bases. CDR3 size: 14 residues. J gave up 5 bases and V 4 bases, and 3 bases lay outside the gene matches. The V gene's germline CDR1 is SQVTM and CDR2 ANQGSEA. The CDR3 protein is CSVVGTGGNEKLFF. The DNA for the CDR3 is TGCAGCGTTGTTGGGACAGGGGGAAATGAAAAACTGTTTTTT.

This clonotype was counted many times. This chain links TRBV20-1 with TRBJ2-1; 12 bases fit TRBD2. V gave up 6 bases and J gave up 0 bases; unmatched junction bases: 6. The germline V gene has CDR1 DFQATT and CDR2 SNEGSKA (reference sequence). This CDR3 region has 16 residues. The CDR3 reads CSAFTSGGSSYNEQFF. The CDR3 nucleotides read TGCAGTGCCTTTACTAGCGGGGGGAGCTCCTACAATGAGCAGTTCTTC.

The chain links TRBV30 to TRBJ1-3; D not certain. There are 11 residues in the CDR3. Germline V gene sequence: CDR1 GTSNPN, CDR2 SVGIG (reference sequence). V lost 4 bases to trimming and J lost 8 bases, with 9 bases between them. CDR3 bases: TGTGCCTGGACCCCCGGCTACACCATATATTTT. Its protein product is CAWTPGYTIYF.

The chain links TRBV20-1 to TRBJ2-3; D is undetermined. The CDR3 consists of 13 residues. V was cut by 3 bases and J by 7 bases, with 14 bases left in between. Germline-derived CDR1 and CDR2 are DFQATT and SNEGSKA (reference sequence). For the CDR3, the DNA is TGCAGTGCTAGCAAAGGACCCCTGAATACGCAGTATTTT. Its protein product is CSASKGPLNTQYF.

This clonotype has just a few counts. The CDR3 reads CASSLVRERHNEQFF. CDR3 coding DNA: TGCGCCAGCAGCTTGGTGCGGGAGCGACACAATGAGCAGTTCTTC. This rearrangement joins TRBV5-1 to TRBJ2-1; 7 bases fit TRBD2. The length of the CDR3 is 15 residues. After removal of 0 bases from V and 5 bases from J, the junction contained 5 bases not matched to a gene. Germline V CDR1 and CDR2: SGHRS, YFSETQ.

On this clonotype: A much larger clone differs by one base, so this may be a read error. V and J are TRBV12-3 or TRBV12-4 and TRBJ1-2; D is possibly TRBD1 (5 bases). The CDR3 is 15 residues long. V was cut by 1 base and J by 10 bases, with 19 bases left in between. This chain's CDR3 is CASSLDNQGPHDYTF. The CDR3 coding sequence is TGTGCCAGCAGTTTAGATAATCAGGGACCGCATGACTACACCTTC.

This clonotype showed up just a few times. The chain joins TRBV5-1 to TRBJ2-7; no reliable D call. This CDR3 has 13 amino acids. Germline loops: CDR1 SGHRS, CDR2 YFSETQ. The V and J ends lost 4 bases and 3 bases respectively, with 11 bases between them. The CDR3: CASSVDESYEQYF. In DNA, the CDR3 is TGCGCCAGCAGCGTGGACGAGAGCTACGAGCAGTACTTC.

The rearrangement uses TRBV20-1 and TRBJ2-5; D possibly uses TRBD1 or TRBD2 (5 bases each). Germline CDR1 is DFQATT and CDR2 is SNEGSKA (reference sequence). The V end was cut by 1 base, the J end by 11 bases, with 23 bases between. The CDR3 runs to 15 residues. The DNA for the CDR3 is TGCAGTGCTAGAGTCGCAGGGAGAGTCTACAATGAGCAGTACTTC. This translates into CSARVAGRVYNEQYF.

This clonotype was recorded a few times. This chain connects TRBV4-1 to TRBJ1-6; D is undetermined. Trimming shortened V by 3 bases and J by 7 bases, and 4 bases separated the two germline ends. CDR1 and CDR2 (germline): MGHRA, YSYEKL. CDR3 length: 12 residues. The CDR3 loop is CASSHINSPLHF. The CDR3 DNA is TGCGCCAGCAGCCATATCAATTCACCCCTCCACTTT.

The rearrangement links TRBV5-1 to TRBJ2-2; D is unresolved. Trimming left V 2 bases short and J 3 bases short, with 11 bases between. Per germline, CDR1 SGHRS and CDR2 YFSETQ. This CDR3 has 15 residues. The CDR3 bases are TGCGCCAGCAGCTTCCAGGCAACGTACACCGGGGAGCTGTTTTTT. This sequence encodes CASSFQATYTGELFF.

The V call is TRBV5-1, the J call TRBJ2-5; D might be TRBD2 (6 bases). The CDR3 sequence is 14 residues long. V was pared by 3 bases and J by 2 bases, with 11 bases between. Germline V lookup: CDR1 SGHRS, CDR2 YFSETQ. The CDR3 sequence: CASSSGTSQETQYF. The CDR3 nucleotides are TGCGCCAGCAGCTCCGGGACTTCACAAGAGACCCAGTACTTC. The full variable domain, in which reference TRBV5-1 and TRBJ2-5 provide the parts outside the CDR3, is KAGVTQTPRYLIKTRGQQVTLSCSPISGHRSVSWYQQTPGQGLQFLFEYFSETQRNKGNFPGRFSGRQFSNSRSEMNVSTLELGDSALYLCASSSGTSQETQYFGPGTRLLVL.

The rearrangement joins TRBV12-3 or TRBV12-4 to TRBJ1-1; D unresolved. V was shortened by 4 bases and J by 7 bases, with 13 bases between the two germline ends. This CDR3 contains 13 residues. CDR3 sequence reads: CASSSFRANEAFF. As DNA, the CDR3 is TGTGCCAGCAGTTCTTTCCGGGCCAATGAAGCTTTCTTT.

This chain joins TRBV7-2 and TRBJ2-7, with 7 positions matching TRBD1. With V trimmed by 1 base and J by 0 bases, 18 bases remained unmatched. The germline V gene has CDR1 SGHTA and CDR2 FQGNSA. The length of the CDR3 is 20 residues. The CDR3 coding sequence is TGTGCCAGCAGCTTAGGACCTAGGGCCCCCTCGGACAGGATCTCCTACGAGCAGTACTTC. Translating it yields CASSLGPRAPSDRISYEQYF.

The chain couples TRBV6-6 to TRBJ2-3, with no clear D. Germline-derived CDR1 and CDR2 are MNHNY and SVGAGI (reference sequence). The CDR3 has 11 amino acids. V was pared by 8 bases and J by 9 bases, with 12 bases between. CDR3 residues: CASRAMITQYF. CDR3 in DNA: TGTGCCAGCCGGGCGATGATAACGCAGTATTTT.

This clonotype was observed a handful of times. The chain combines TRBV24-1 with TRBJ2-3; 8 bases map to TRBD1. The CDR3 runs 15 residues. With 4 bases clipped from V and 6 bases from J, the junction kept 8 bases outside the gene matches. The germline gives CDR1 KGHDR, CDR2 SFDVKD. In nucleotides, the CDR3 is TGTGCCACCAGTGACCCCGGACAGGGTGGGGATACGCAGTATTTT. Translating gives CATSDPGQGGDTQYF.

The chain recombines TRBV28 with TRBJ1-4, with D unresolved. Per germline, CDR1 MDHEN and CDR2 SYDVKM. The V end lost 5 bases, the J end lost 2 bases, and 12 bases lay between the germline ends. The CDR3 loop spans 15 amino acids. In DNA, the CDR3 is TGTGCCAGCAGTACAAACGGAGTGACTAATGAAAAACTGTTTTTT. Amino acid sequence: CASSTNGVTNEKLFF.

This clonotype was picked up a small number of times. The gene calls are TRBV4-2 and TRBJ2-5; D is perhaps TRBD2 (5 bases). The CDR3 is made up of 14 amino acids. Deletions cut 3 bases from V and 4 bases from J, with 12 bases between. Per the germline V gene, CDR1 is LGHNA and CDR2 is YNFKEQ. The CDR3 bases are TGTGCCAGCAGCCAGGCTGGGCGGGTAGAGACCCAGTACTTC. Translated, it gives CASSQAGRVETQYF.

V is TRBV21-1 and J is TRBJ1-2; the tabulated D call, TRBD1, remains unverified against the DNA. TRBV21-1 is a documented pseudogene. The CDR3 consists of 15 residues. For the CDR3, the DNA is TGTGCCAGCAGCCCCCGGGACAGGACTAACTATGGCTACACCTTC. Translation: CASSPRDRTNYGYTF.

This clonotype was detected ten times or more. V usage is TRBV7-9 and J usage is TRBJ2-3; no definite D call. Germline V gene data show CDR1 as SEHNR and CDR2 as FQNEAQ (reference sequence). Trimming left V 0 bases short and J 4 bases short, with 5 bases between. This CDR3 comprises 13 residues. The CDR3 loop reads CASSLAVADTQYF. The DNA of the CDR3 is TGTGCCAGCAGCTTAGCAGTAGCAGATACGCAGTATTTT.